Shown below are 29 T cell receptor beta chains from a single sample sequenced in a study of blood T cell repertoires in COVID-19 (dated by TCRdb to about 2020). The library was produced with the immunoSEQ multiplex PCR assay. As stored in TCRdb, this immuneACCESS dataset retains in-frame rearrangements with V and J assigned. A fraction of the clones does not appear; measured against another copy, unresolved V genes explain less than half of the discrepancy, and the remainder lacks a known reason. Present in this sample are 91,000 or so clones, approximately 86% of which were seen just once. The ten largest clones capture approximately 12% of the sample. The sequenced sample consisted of peripheral blood. The receptors come from a woman aged 60 to 75 in a cohort sampled during active or convalescent COVID-19.

The rearrangement uses TRBV10-2 and TRBJ2-1; D gene unclear. V lost 8 bases to trimming and J lost 6 bases, with 14 bases between them. Germline CDR1 is WSHSY and CDR2 is SAAADI. CDR3 length: 13 residues. CDR3 residues: CASRNYEGNEQFF. The CDR3 bases are TGCGCCAGCCGGAACTATGAAGGCAATGAGCAGTTCTTC.

The V and J genes are TRBV5-1 and TRBJ2-1; TRBD2 matches at 10 bases. J was trimmed by 2 bases and V by 0 bases; bases with no gene match: 5. This CDR3 has 17 residues. Germline values: CDR1 SGHRS, CDR2 YFSETQ. The CDR3 region has the DNA TGCGCCAGCAGCTTGGCCCAAGCGGGAGGGCCCTACAATGAGCAGTTCTTC. Its translation is CASSLAQAGGPYNEQFF. Looking up the rest from reference TRBV5-1 and TRBJ2-1 gives the full variable domain: KAGVTQTPRYLIKTRGQQVTLSCSPISGHRSVSWYQQTPGQGLQFLFEYFSETQRNKGNFPGRFSGRQFSNSRSEMNVSTLELGDSALYLCASSLAQAGGPYNEQFFGPGTRLTVL.

The V gene is TRBV19, the J gene TRBJ1-2; 7 bases are a match to TRBD1. Trimming removed 6 bases from V and 4 bases from J; junction bases left unmatched: 5. The CDR3 is made up of 13 amino acids. Germline V CDR1 and CDR2: LNHDA, SQIVND (reference sequence). CDR3 sequence reads: CASSTGALYGYTF. The DNA of the CDR3 is TGTGCCAGTAGCACAGGGGCCCTCTATGGCTACACCTTC.

This chain joins TRBV18 and TRBJ2-2; 7 bases line up with TRBD2. The CDR3 sequence is 18 residues long. Losses at the gene ends were 1 base for V and 2 bases for J; bases not matched to a gene: 10. Germline loops: CDR1 KGHSH, CDR2 LQKENI. CDR3: CASSPRVPSGVNTGELFF. The CDR3 DNA reads as TGTGCCAGCTCACCACGGGTCCCAAGCGGGGTTAACACCGGGGAGCTGTTTTTT.

This chain connects TRBV14 to TRBJ2-3, with D possibly matching TRBD2 (6 bases). CDR1 is SGHDN and CDR2 is FVKESK in the germline V gene. The CDR3 is made up of 16 amino acids. Between the trimmed V and J ends, which lost 4 bases and 4 bases, there was a span of 18 bases. The CDR3 reads CASSRVGGNAPDTQYF. CDR3 nucleotide sequence: TGTGCCAGCAGCCGGGTGGGCGGGAATGCCCCAGATACGCAGTATTTT.

The chain has TRBV12-3 or TRBV12-4 and TRBJ2-1; D is possibly TRBD2 (5 bases). Trimming took 7 bases from V and 6 from J, leaving 13 bases between them. The CDR3 extends over 13 amino acids. The chain's CDR3 is CASTSLVRNEQFF. CDR3 DNA sequence: TGTGCCAGCACATCACTAGTGCGCAATGAGCAGTTCTTC.

The chain combines TRBV7-3 with TRBJ2-2, with 9 bases matching TRBD1. The V segment lost 0 bases and the J segment 6 bases; nucleotides outside the gene matches: 8. Germline lookup yields CDR1 SGHTA and CDR2 FQGTGA. The CDR3 length is 17 residues. Written as DNA, the CDR3 is TGTGCCAGCAGCTTAACGAGGGGGACAGGGTCGGCCGGGGAGCTGTTTTTT. As protein: CASSLTRGTGSAGELFF.

The genes are TRBV3-1 (or the pseudogene TRBV3-2) and TRBJ2-7, with D possibly TRBD1 on 5 matching bases. Germline lookup yields CDR1 LGHDT and CDR2 YNNKEL (reference sequence). V was clipped by 2 bases and J by 3 bases, with 17 bases between them. This CDR3 spans 16 amino acids. The CDR3 bases are TGTGCCAGCAGCCAACCTAACACAGGATCCGTCTACGAGCAGTACTTC. Protein sequence: CASSQPNTGSVYEQYF.

This CDR3 reads CASSHGTSGTETQYF. The CDR3 DNA reads TGCGCCAGCAGCCATGGGACTAGCGGGACCGAAACCCAGTACTTC. The rearrangement joins TRBV4-1 to TRBJ2-5, with 13 bases that match TRBD2. Looked up from germline, CDR1 is MGHRA and CDR2 is YSYEKL. This CDR3 contains 15 residues. V shed 3 bases and J 8 bases; nucleotides not matched to a gene: 6.

This chain connects TRBV5-4 to TRBJ2-3; 8 bases align to TRBD2. The CDR3 is 12 residues long. Unmatched junction bases numbered 5, after V lost 0 bases and J lost 14 bases. Germline CDR1 is SGHNT and CDR2 is YYREEE (reference sequence). CDR3 nucleotides: TGTGCCAGCAGCTTGGAGACCGGGAGGGGGTATTTT. Protein sequence: CASSLETGRGYF.

This clone was observed a single time. The chain recombines TRBV9 with TRBJ1-6; TRBD1 agrees at 9 bases. The trim removed 3 bases at V and 4 bases at J, leaving 8 bases unmatched. The CDR3 runs to 17 residues. From germline, CDR1 is SGDLS and CDR2 YYNGEE. CDR3 in DNA: TGTGCCAGCAGCGACTACCGAGGACAGGGGTATAATTCACCCCTCCACTTT. Its translation is CASSDYRGQGYNSPLHF.

The CDR3 region has the DNA TGTGCCAGCAGCCCCGCCAGGGGTACTAATGAAAAACTGTTTTTT. This translates into CASSPARGTNEKLFF. V and J are TRBV28 and TRBJ1-4; the D gene is possibly TRBD1 (6 bases). V was trimmed by 6 bases and J by 2 bases, leaving 13 bases between them. Germline V CDR1 and CDR2: MDHEN, SYDVKM. The CDR3 covers 15 residues.

In this sample, this clone turned up once. This rearrangement joins TRBV5-5 to TRBJ2-2, with D maybe TRBD2 (6 bases). V was pared by 1 base and J by 6 bases, with 7 bases between. The CDR3 has 13 amino acids. Germline assignment: CDR1 SGHKS and CDR2 YYEKEE (reference sequence). DNA for the CDR3: TGTGCCAGCAGCTTGTGGGGGGCCGGGGAGCTGTTTTTT. It translates to CASSLWGAGELFF.

The V gene is TRBV3-1 (or the pseudogene TRBV3-2), the J gene TRBJ2-1, with a weak D call TRBD1 (6 bases). Between the trimmed V and J ends, which lost 0 bases and 2 bases, there was a span of 17 bases. CDR1 and CDR2 (germline): LGHDT, YNNKEL (reference sequence). The CDR3 runs to 18 residues. The CDR3, as DNA: TGTGCCAGCAGCCAAGATCAGGGGCCAGGGGCCACCTACAATGAGCAGTTCTTC. The encoded protein is CASSQDQGPGATYNEQFF.

The rearrangement links TRBV27 to TRBJ1-2; weak D call: TRBD1 (6 bases). The CDR3 is 14 amino acids. The germline V gene has CDR1 MNHEY and CDR2 SMNVEV (reference sequence). Trimming stripped 2 bases from V and 7 bases from J, with 14 bases between. CDR3 sequence reads: CASSLGPGEGGYTF. The CDR3 DNA follows: TGTGCCAGCAGTTTAGGTCCAGGGGAGGGTGGCTACACCTTC.

This chain uses TRBV5-6 with TRBJ2-7; D unresolved. Trimming took off 2 bases at V and 0 bases at J, with 9 bases between the two ends. Looked up from germline, CDR1 is SGHDT and CDR2 is YYEEEE. This CDR3 comprises 14 residues. The CDR3 nucleotides are TGTGCCAGCAGCTTAGCAATCCTCTCCTACGAGCAGTACTTC. Translated, it gives CASSLAILSYEQYF.

The chain is built from TRBV18 and TRBJ1-6, with TRBD1 as a possible D gene (6 bases). The CDR3 is 13 residues long. The germline V gene has CDR1 KGHSH and CDR2 LQKENI. The ends were cut back, 2 bases at V and 14 bases at J, with 13 bases in the middle. CDR3: CASSPGQGPTLHF. The CDR3 DNA is TGTGCCAGCTCACCAGGTCAGGGGCCCACCCTCCACTTT.

V is TRBV19 and J is TRBJ2-1; 8 positions match TRBD1. J gave up 0 bases and V 6 bases, and 10 bases lay outside the gene matches. The CDR3 is 17 amino acids. Germline V lookup: CDR1 LNHDA, CDR2 SQIVND (reference sequence). DNA for the CDR3: TGTGCCAGTAGCCCCGGGGTAGGGACAGGCTCCTACAATGAGCAGTTCTTC. Its protein is CASSPGVGTGSYNEQFF.

This clone was observed a single time. The chain has TRBV3-1 (or the pseudogene TRBV3-2) and TRBJ1-4; D gene ambiguous. The ends were cut back, 4 bases at V and 10 bases at J, with 16 bases in the middle. The CDR3 is 14 amino acids. Germline lookup yields CDR1 LGHDT and CDR2 YNNKEL (reference sequence). The CDR3 sequence: CASSRRGSVGKLFF. The DNA of the CDR3 is TGTGCCAGCAGCCGTCGAGGGTCGGTCGGAAAACTGTTTTTT.

The chain is built from TRBV2 and TRBJ2-1, with 7 bases lining up with TRBD1. CDR3 length: 12 residues. Germline CDR1 and CDR2: SNHLY and FYNNEI. The V segment lost 9 bases and the J segment 7 bases; nucleotides outside the gene matches: 6. CDR3 amino acids: CASSTGYNEQFF. The CDR3 nucleotides are TGTGCCAGTTCGACAGGGTATAATGAGCAGTTCTTC.

The chain joins TRBV7-3 to TRBJ1-2; D perhaps matches TRBD1 (5 bases). V lost 7 bases, J lost 8 bases, and 17 bases lay in between. CDR1 is SGHTA, CDR2 FQGTGA, per germline. CDR3 size: 13 residues. CDR3 nucleotide sequence: TGTGCCAGCACGGATACGGGGCGGGAGGGCTACACCTTC. Its translation: CASTDTGREGYTF.

This sequence joins TRBV11-1 and TRBJ1-1; TRBD1 matches at 9 bases. V dropped 6 bases and J dropped 1; count of bases not matched to a gene: 6. This CDR3 is built from 15 residues. In germline, CDR1 is SGHAT, CDR2 FQDESV (reference sequence). This CDR3 is CASRTGGIGNTEAFF. CDR3 bases: TGTGCCAGCAGAACAGGGGGCATTGGGAACACTGAAGCTTTCTTT.

The V call is TRBV24-1, the J call TRBJ2-2; TRBD1 agrees at 8 bases. Per the germline V gene, CDR1 is KGHDR and CDR2 is SFDVKD. V was pared by 8 bases and J by 7 bases, with 5 bases of the junction left unmatched. This CDR3 comprises 13 residues. This CDR3 reads CATNQGADGELFF. In nucleotides, the CDR3 is TGTGCCACCAATCAGGGGGCAGACGGGGAGCTGTTTTTT.

V gene TRBV7-3 combines with J gene TRBJ1-1; D perhaps matches TRBD1 (6 bases). This CDR3 has 12 residues. The V gene lost 5 bases and the J gene lost 10 bases, with 14 bases spanning the gap. Germline V gene lookup returns CDR1 SGHTA and CDR2 FQGTGA. The CDR3: CASSEGQSRAFF. The DNA of the CDR3 is TGTGCCAGCAGCGAGGGACAATCTAGAGCTTTCTTT.

The J gene is TRBJ1-2, the V gene TRBV27, with TRBD1 matching over 11 bases. V was pared by 4 bases and J by 4 bases, with 2 bases of the junction left unmatched. From germline, CDR1 is MNHEY and CDR2 SMNVEV (reference sequence). The CDR3 is made up of 14 amino acids. The CDR3 here is CASSSGTGGYGYTF. CDR3 nucleotide sequence: TGTGCCAGCAGTTCCGGGACAGGGGGCTATGGCTACACCTTC.

The chain recombines TRBV11-2 with TRBJ2-7; TRBD2 agrees at 13 bases. The ends lost 5 bases at V and 4 bases at J; junction bases unmatched: 8. The CDR3 is 16 residues long. The germline V gene encodes CDR1 SGHAT and CDR2 FQNNGV. For the CDR3, the DNA is TGTGCCAGCAGCCCAGGACTAGCGGGAGTGGGATACGAGCAGTACTTC. This codes for CASSPGLAGVGYEQYF.

This sequence joins TRBV4-2 and TRBJ1-5, with 7 bases aligning to TRBD1. From germline, CDR1 is LGHNA and CDR2 YNFKEQ. The junction had 4 bases not matched to a gene; V was cut back by 0 bases and J by 5 bases. This CDR3 is 15 amino acids long. The CDR3 region is CASSQDADRYQPQHF. CDR3 bases: TGTGCCAGCAGCCAAGATGCGGACAGGTATCAGCCCCAGCATTTT.

In its sample, this clone was seen a few times. The chain is built from TRBV28 and TRBJ1-4; D is undetermined. CDR1 and CDR2 (germline): MDHEN, SYDVKM. This CDR3 comprises 14 residues. V lost 3 bases and J 8 bases, leaving 13 bases between the germline ends. The CDR3 region has the DNA TGTGCCAGCAGTTTCAGCGGACTCCAGGAAAAACTGTTTTTT. This encodes CASSFSGLQEKLFF.

V usage is TRBV27 and J usage is TRBJ1-2; D call uncertain. The CDR3 contains 13 residues. Trimming left V 6 bases short and J 7 bases short, with 15 bases between. Germline V gene data show CDR1 as MNHEY and CDR2 as SMNVEV (reference sequence). In DNA, the CDR3 is TGTGCCAGCAGGGAACTTGGAGGGATTGGCTACACCTTC. Its protein product is CASRELGGIGYTF.